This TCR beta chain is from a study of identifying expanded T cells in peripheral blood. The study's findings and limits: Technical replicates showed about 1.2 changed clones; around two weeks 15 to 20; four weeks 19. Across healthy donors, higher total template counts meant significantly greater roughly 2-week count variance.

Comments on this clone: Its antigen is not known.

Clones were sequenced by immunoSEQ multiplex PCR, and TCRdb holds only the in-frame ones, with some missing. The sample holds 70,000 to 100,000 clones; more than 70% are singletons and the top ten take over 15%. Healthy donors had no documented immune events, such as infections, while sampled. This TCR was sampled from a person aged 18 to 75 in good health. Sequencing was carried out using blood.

CDR3 sequence (DNA): TGTGCCAGCAGCTTCGGCGGGGGGGACTCGACCCAGTACTTC. It codes for CASSFGGGDSTQYF. The genes are TRBV7-2 and TRBJ2-5, with 9 bases fitting TRBD2. This CDR3 contains 14 residues. With 3 bases clipped from V and 7 bases from J, the junction kept 6 bases outside the gene matches. CDR1 and CDR2 from the germline V gene are SGHTA and FQGNSA.